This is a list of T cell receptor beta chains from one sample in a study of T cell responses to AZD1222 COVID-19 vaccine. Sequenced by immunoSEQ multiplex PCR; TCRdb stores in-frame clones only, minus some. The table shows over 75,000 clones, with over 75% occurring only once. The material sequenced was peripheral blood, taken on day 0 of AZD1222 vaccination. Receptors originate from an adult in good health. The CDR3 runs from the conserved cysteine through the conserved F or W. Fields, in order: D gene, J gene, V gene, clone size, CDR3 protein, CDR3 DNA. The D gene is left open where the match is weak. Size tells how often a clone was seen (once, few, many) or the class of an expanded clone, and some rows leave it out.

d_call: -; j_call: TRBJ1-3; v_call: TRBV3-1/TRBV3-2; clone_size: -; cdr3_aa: CASSLAGVLVGNTIYF; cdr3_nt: TGTGCCAGCAGCCTAGCCGGGGTATTGGTTGGAAACACCATATATTTT
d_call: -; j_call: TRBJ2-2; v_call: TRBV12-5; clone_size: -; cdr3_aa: CASGNARAPGELFF; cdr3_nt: TGTGCTAGTGGCAACGCCAGGGCCCCCGGGGAGCTGTTTTTT
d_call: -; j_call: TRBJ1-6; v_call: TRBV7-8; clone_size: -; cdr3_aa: CASSLYSVGRLQAPLHF; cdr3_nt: TGTGCCAGCAGCTTATACTCAGTCGGGCGGCTGCAAGCACCCCTCCACTTT
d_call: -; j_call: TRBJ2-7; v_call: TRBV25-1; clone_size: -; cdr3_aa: CASSAGKNEQYF; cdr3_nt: TGTGCCAGCAGTGCGGGCAAAAACGAGCAGTACTTC
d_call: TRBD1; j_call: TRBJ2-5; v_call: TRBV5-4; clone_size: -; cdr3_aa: CASSSQGAVQETQYF; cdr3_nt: TGTGCCAGCAGCTCACAGGGGGCTGTACAAGAGACCCAGTACTTC
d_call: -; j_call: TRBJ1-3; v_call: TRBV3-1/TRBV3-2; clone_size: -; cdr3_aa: CASSRTPGNTIYF; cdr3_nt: TGTGCCAGCAGCCGGACACCTGGAAACACCATATATTTT
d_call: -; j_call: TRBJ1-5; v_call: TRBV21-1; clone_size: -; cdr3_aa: CASSLTGFGNQPQHF; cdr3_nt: TGTGCCAGCAGCCTGACAGGGTTTGGCAATCAGCCCCAGCATTTT
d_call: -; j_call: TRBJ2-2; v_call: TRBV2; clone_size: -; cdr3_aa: CASRRTPPGELFF; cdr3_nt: TGTGCCAGCCGAAGGACTCCCCCCGGGGAGCTGTTTTTT
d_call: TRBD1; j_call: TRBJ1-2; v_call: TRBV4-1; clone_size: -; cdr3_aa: CASSHMKQGNYGYTF; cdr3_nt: TGCGCCAGCAGCCACATGAAACAGGGGAACTATGGCTACACCTTC
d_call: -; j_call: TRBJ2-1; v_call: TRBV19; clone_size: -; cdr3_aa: CASSSGAAYPNEQFF; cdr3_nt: TGTGCCAGTAGTTCGGGGGCCGCCTACCCCAATGAGCAGTTCTTC
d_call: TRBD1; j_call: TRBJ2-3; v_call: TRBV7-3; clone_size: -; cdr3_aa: CASSASVGTGGNTQYF; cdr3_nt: TGTGCCAGCAGCGCATCCGTCGGGACAGGGGGGAATACGCAGTATTTT
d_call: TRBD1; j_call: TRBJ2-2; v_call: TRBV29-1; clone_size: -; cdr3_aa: CSVRTGANTGELFF; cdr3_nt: TGCAGCGTTAGGACAGGGGCGAACACCGGGGAGCTGTTTTTT
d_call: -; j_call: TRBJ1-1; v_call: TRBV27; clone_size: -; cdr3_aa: CASRAGTLNTEAFF; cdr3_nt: TGTGCCAGCAGGGCAGGGACTCTGAACACTGAAGCTTTCTTT
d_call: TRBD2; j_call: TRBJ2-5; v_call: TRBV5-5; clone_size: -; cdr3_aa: CASSLGLAGGQETQYF; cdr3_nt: TGTGCCAGCAGCTTGGGTCTAGCGGGGGGTCAAGAGACCCAGTACTTC
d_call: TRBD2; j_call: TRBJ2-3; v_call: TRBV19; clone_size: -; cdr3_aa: CASSIRLAGGPGTQYF; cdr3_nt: TGTGCCAGTAGTATCCGGCTAGCGGGAGGGCCTGGGACGCAGTATTTT
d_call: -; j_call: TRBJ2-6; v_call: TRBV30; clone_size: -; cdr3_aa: CAWTVDYTDSGANVLTF; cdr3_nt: TGTGCCTGGACTGTGGACTACACGGACTCTGGGGCCAACGTCCTGACTTTC
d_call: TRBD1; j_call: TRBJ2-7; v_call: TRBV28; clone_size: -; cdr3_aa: CASGGGQGTYEQYF; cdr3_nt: TGTGCCAGCGGGGGGGGACAGGGGACCTACGAGCAGTACTTC
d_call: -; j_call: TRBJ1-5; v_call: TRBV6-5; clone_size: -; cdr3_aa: CASSPDGKLNQPQHF; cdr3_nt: TGTGCCAGCAGTCCGGACGGGAAATTGAATCAGCCCCAGCATTTT
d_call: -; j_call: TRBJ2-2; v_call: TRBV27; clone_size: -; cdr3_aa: CASSLAGPGELFF; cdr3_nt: TGTGCCAGCAGTTTAGCAGGGCCCGGGGAGCTGTTTTTT
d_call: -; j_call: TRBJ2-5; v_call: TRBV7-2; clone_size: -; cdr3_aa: CASSLDRPLVLGNQETQYF; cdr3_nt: TGTGCCAGCAGCTTAGATCGGCCACTAGTCCTGGGGAACCAAGAGACCCAGTACTTC
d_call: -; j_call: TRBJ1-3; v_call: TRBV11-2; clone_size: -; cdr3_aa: CASSLDLSGGRRNTIYF; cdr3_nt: TGTGCCAGCAGCTTAGATCTGTCAGGCGGACGTCGAAACACCATATATTTT
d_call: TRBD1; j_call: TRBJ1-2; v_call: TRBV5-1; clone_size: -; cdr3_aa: CASSLAGGADYGYTF; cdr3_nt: TGCGCCAGCAGCTTAGCAGGGGGCGCAGACTATGGCTACACCTTC
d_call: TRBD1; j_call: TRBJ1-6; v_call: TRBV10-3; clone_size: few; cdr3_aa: CAISESLGQGYNSPLHF; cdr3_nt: TGTGCCATCAGTGAGTCATTGGGACAGGGATATAATTCACCCCTCCACTTT
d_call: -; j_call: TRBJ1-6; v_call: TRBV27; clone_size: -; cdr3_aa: CASSPSPPSPLHF; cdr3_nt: TGTGCCAGCAGTCCCAGCCCTCCTTCACCCCTCCACTTT
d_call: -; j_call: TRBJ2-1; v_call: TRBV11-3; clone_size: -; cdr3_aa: CASSFSTHNEQFF; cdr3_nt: TGTGCCAGCAGCTTCTCGACCCACAATGAGCAGTTCTTC
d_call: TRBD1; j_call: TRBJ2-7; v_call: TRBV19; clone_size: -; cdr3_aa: CASSRGQGLPHEQYF; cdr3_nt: TGTGCCAGTAGTAGGGGACAGGGACTTCCCCACGAGCAGTACTTC
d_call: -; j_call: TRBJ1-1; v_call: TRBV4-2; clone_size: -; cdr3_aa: CASSQEIGKTEAFF; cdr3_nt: TGTGCCAGCAGCCAAGAGATAGGCAAAACTGAAGCTTTCTTT
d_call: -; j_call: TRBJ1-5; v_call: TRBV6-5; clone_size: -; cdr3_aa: CASTPGNRDNQPQHF; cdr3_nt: TGTGCCAGCACCCCGGGGAACAGGGACAATCAGCCCCAGCATTTT
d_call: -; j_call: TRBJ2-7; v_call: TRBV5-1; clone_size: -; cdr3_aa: CASSLAVNDEQYF; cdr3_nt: TGCGCCAGCAGCTTGGCCGTGAACGACGAGCAGTACTTC
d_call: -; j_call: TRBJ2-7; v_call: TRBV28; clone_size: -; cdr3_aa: CASSLLGGEQYF; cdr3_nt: TGTGCCAGCAGTTTGTTAGGTGGCGAGCAGTACTTC
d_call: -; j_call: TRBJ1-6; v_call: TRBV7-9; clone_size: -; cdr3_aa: CASSIRQSSYNSPLHF; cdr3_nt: TGTGCCAGCAGCATCCGTCAGAGCTCCTATAATTCACCCCTCCACTTT
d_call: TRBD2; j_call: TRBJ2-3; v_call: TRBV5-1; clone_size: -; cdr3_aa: CASRPDSPLESGRASTDTQYF; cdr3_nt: TGCGCCAGCAGACCGGACAGCCCACTGGAGAGCGGGAGGGCTAGCACAGATACGCAGTATTTT
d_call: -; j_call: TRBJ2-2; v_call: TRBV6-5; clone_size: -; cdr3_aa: CASRGTGGGRELFF; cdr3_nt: TGTGCCAGTAGAGGGACGGGTGGGGGCCGGGAGCTGTTTTTT
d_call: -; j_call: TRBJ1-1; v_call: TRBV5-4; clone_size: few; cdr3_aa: CASSLAGKTEAFF; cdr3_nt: TGTGCCAGCAGCTTAGCGGGGAAGACAGAAGCTTTCTTT
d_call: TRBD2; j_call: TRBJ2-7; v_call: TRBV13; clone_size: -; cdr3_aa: CASSAGREGFYEQYF; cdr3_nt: TGTGCCAGCAGCGCGGGGCGGGAGGGTTTCTACGAGCAGTACTTC
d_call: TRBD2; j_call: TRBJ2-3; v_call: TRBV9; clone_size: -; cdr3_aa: CASSGGRATHTDTQYF; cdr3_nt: TGTGCCAGCAGCGGCGGGAGAGCGACCCACACAGATACGCAGTATTTT
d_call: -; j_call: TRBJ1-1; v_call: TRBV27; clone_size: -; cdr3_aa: CASRRTVMNTEAFF; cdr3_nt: TGTGCCAGCCGTAGGACGGTCATGAACACTGAAGCTTTCTTT
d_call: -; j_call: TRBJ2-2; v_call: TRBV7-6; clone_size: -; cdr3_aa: CASSLARGGQYSRNTGELFF; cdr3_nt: TGTGCCAGCAGCTTAGCCAGGGGAGGGCAATATAGCAGGAACACCGGGGAGCTGTTTTTT
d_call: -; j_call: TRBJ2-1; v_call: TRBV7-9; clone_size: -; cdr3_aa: CASSSGPNEQFF; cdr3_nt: TGTGCCAGCAGCTCCGGCCCTAATGAGCAGTTCTTC
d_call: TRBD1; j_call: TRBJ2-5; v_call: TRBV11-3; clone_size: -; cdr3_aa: CASSSTGLGETQYF; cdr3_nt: TGTGCCAGCAGCTCGACAGGGCTGGGGGAGACCCAGTACTTC
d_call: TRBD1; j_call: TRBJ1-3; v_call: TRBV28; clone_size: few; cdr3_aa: CASRETGQGGNTIYF; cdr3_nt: TGTGCCAGCAGAGAGACGGGACAGGGGGGAAACACCATATATTTT
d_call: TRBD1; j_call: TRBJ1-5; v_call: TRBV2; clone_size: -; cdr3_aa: CASSADRGSNQPQHF; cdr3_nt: TGTGCCAGCAGTGCAGACAGGGGAAGCAATCAGCCCCAGCATTTT
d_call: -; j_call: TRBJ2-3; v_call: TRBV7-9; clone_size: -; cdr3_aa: CASSRTDTQYF; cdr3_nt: TGTGCCAGCAGCCGCACAGATACGCAGTATTTT
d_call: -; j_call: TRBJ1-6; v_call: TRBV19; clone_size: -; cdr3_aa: CASTGRFGGSPLHF; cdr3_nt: TGTGCCAGTACTGGACGGTTTGGGGGTTCACCCCTCCACTTT
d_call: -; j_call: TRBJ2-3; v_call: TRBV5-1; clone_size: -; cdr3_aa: CASSYVQPREGADTDTQYF; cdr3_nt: TGCGCCAGCAGCTACGTCCAACCTAGGGAAGGGGCGGATACAGATACGCAGTATTTT
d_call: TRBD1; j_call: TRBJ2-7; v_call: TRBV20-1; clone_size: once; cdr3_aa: CSASRTGYEQYF; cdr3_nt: TGCAGTGCTAGTCGGACAGGGTACGAGCAGTACTTC